This T cell receptor beta chain was profiled in a study of blood T cell repertoires in COVID-19 (dated by TCRdb to the early 2020s). Notes on the research overall: Collaborator samples came from the United States, Italy and Spain and covered acute and convalescent phases of COVID-19. Where HLA class I and class II types were available, the types were taken from metadata supplied by the sample provider, not from assay-based typing. The repertoires were released in a freely available public database intended as a resource for research on the immune response to SARS-CoV-2. The sample metadata nearly always contained a de-identified subject ID, COVID-19 status, age in years and sex. The prospective study material was composed of cDNA or gDNA derived from T cells, B-cell-depleted T cells, or PBMCs. Subjects who had been exposed to COVID-19, were actively infected with it, or had recovered from it provided the deeply sampled blood TCRbeta repertoires that made up the dataset. Samples were obtained from the ongoing ImmuneRACE study (first 160 participants) and from 950 to 1,500 subjects provided by 6 global collaborators. Findings and caveats that apply to the study as a whole: The amount of clinical and demographic metadata varied by source and participant and was provided uncurated.

From the cysteine through the phenylalanine, the CDR3 covers 14 amino acids. CDR3 DNA only is kept here, 42 bases in frame from base 1. CDR1 and CDR2 (SQVTM, ANQGSEA) derive from the germline V gene. V is reduced by 7 bases and J by 5 bases, leaving a spacing of 20 bases between them. This clone was seen only a few times. There is no known antigen for this receptor. Base qualities were left out, and no much larger clone turns up one base away. The immunoSEQ Assay, a bias-controlled multiplex PCR, was used to amplify TCRbeta CDR3 regions from genomic DNA. The published analysis was carried out like this. Within the assay, amplification of reference gene primers was used to estimate how many nucleated cells each sample contained. Sequence reads were collapsed and filtered to measure the absolute abundance of every unique TCRbeta CDR3 rearrangement. For each sample, productive Simpson clonality was calculated by taking the square root of Simpson's diversity index across productive rearrangements. Drawn from immuneACCESS, this table holds only the in-frame rearrangements with V and J called that TCRdb kept. Clones are partly lost; checked studies trace under half to an unresolved V gene and leave the rest unexplained. V and J calls and clone size follow that table, whereas D and trimming were derived from the DNA. In this sample the table shows some 110,000 clones, about 86% of which occur a single time. The ten most abundant clones make up 7.5% to 9% of the sample.

Another Seattle source contributed samples from volunteer blood donors who had recovered from COVID-19. The collaborating institutions used their own protocols to collect whole blood in K2EDTA tubes. For TCRbeta analysis, collaborator samples were shipped as frozen whole blood, as isolated PBMCs, or as DNA extracted from either sample type. This clonotype was obtained from a man in his sixties or seventies who had recovered from COVID-19. What was sequenced was peripheral blood. This sequence uses TRBV29-1 and TRBJ1-1, with no confidently assigned D gene. This receptor has the CDR3 CSGTTWAGMTEAFF. Here is the DNA: TGCAGCGGTACCACCTGGGCGGGTATGACTGAAGCTTTCTTT.